Below, 20 T cell receptor beta chains from the same sample are listed, as sequenced in a study of cytomegalovirus exposure and HLA in healthy donors. The PCR was carried out with 60 Vbeta primers and 13 Jbeta primers. Profiled with immunoSEQ multiplex PCR; TCRdb holds only in-frame clones, not every one. Of 75,000 to 90,000 clones listed, less than 85% are singletons. The sample was PBMCs. These receptors were collected from a human donor in good health.

The count of this clone is one. This rearrangement joins TRBV5-1 to TRBJ1-1; D possibly corresponds to TRBD1 (5 bases). Germline V gene data show CDR1 as SGHRS and CDR2 as YFSETQ. Trimming stripped 4 bases from V and 0 bases from J, with 13 bases between. This CDR3 is 15 amino acids long. CDR3 sequence (DNA): TGCGCCAGCAGCGTTGGGGGGGGGATGAACACTGAAGCTTTCTTT. It is translated as CASSVGGGMNTEAFF.

This clone was seen only once. The rearrangement uses TRBV5-1 and TRBJ2-3; 9 bases fit TRBD2. Unmatched junction bases numbered 11, after V lost 4 bases and J lost 5 bases. The CDR3 contains 16 residues. Germline lookup yields CDR1 SGHRS and CDR2 YFSETQ. CDR3: CASSLQPGLAEDTQYF. CDR3 sequence (DNA): TGCGCCAGCAGCCTTCAGCCGGGACTAGCAGAAGATACGCAGTATTTT.

The chain combines TRBV19 with TRBJ2-7; the D gene is possibly TRBD1 (5 bases). V lost 3 bases and J lost 2, with 17 bases in between. Germline loops: CDR1 LNHDA, CDR2 SQIVND (reference sequence). The CDR3 is 16 amino acids. CDR3 region: CASSIIWWGSPYEQYF. The CDR3 region has the DNA TGTGCCAGTAGTATCATTTGGTGGGGCAGCCCCTACGAGCAGTACTTC.

In its sample, this clone is medium-sized (0.01 to 0.1%). This chain uses TRBV5-1 with TRBJ2-1; the D gene is possibly TRBD1 (5 bases). CDR1 SGHRS and CDR2 YFSETQ come from the germline V gene. The CDR3 runs 16 residues. Trimming left V 0 bases short and J 0 bases short, with 10 bases between. CDR3 sequence reads: CASSLEGPSSYNEQFF. In DNA form, the CDR3 reads TGCGCCAGCAGCTTGGAGGGGCCATCCTCCTACAATGAGCAGTTCTTC.

V and J are TRBV4-1 and TRBJ2-7, with 9 bases lining up with TRBD2. Germline assignment: CDR1 MGHRA and CDR2 YSYEKL. CDR3 length equals 15 residues. Unmatched junction bases numbered 8, after V lost 0 bases and J lost 8 bases. The CDR3 DNA follows: TGCGCCAGCAGCCAAGAAGAGGGTAGCGGGGGAAAGCAGTACTTC. Translated: CASSQEEGSGGKQYF.

V gene TRBV5-1 combines with J gene TRBJ2-5, with 7 bases identical to TRBD2. With 5 bases clipped from V and 2 bases from J, the junction kept 3 bases outside the gene matches. The CDR3 contains 13 residues. The germline V gene encodes CDR1 SGHRS and CDR2 YFSETQ. The CDR3 DNA reads as TGCGCCAGCAGGGGGGGGGAACAAGAGACCCAGTACTTC. Protein: CASRGGEQETQYF.

The chain is built from TRBV7-8 and TRBJ2-5; the match to TRBD2 covers 10 bases. Germline-derived CDR1 and CDR2 are SGHVS and FQNEAQ. The length of the CDR3 is 17 residues. Losses at the gene ends were 1 base for V and 2 bases for J; bases not matched to a gene: 7. CDR3 DNA: TGTGCCAGCAGCTTAGATAGCGGGGGGTACTTTCAAGAGACCCAGTACTTC. Protein product: CASSLDSGGYFQETQYF.

The J gene is TRBJ1-3, the V gene TRBV7-2, with D perhaps TRBD1 (6 bases). There are 16 residues in the CDR3. In germline, CDR1 is SGHTA, CDR2 FQGNSA. V dropped 6 bases and J dropped 0 bases, with 15 bases sitting between them. In DNA form, the CDR3 reads TGTGCCAGCAGGTCCCCTGACAGGCGCTCTGGAAACACCATATATTTT. Translated: CASRSPDRRSGNTIYF.

The J gene is TRBJ1-1, the V gene TRBV6-5, with no clear D. Trimming removed 3 bases from V and 6 bases from J, with 14 bases in between. This CDR3 has 14 amino acids. Germline V lookup: CDR1 MNHEY, CDR2 SVGAGI. The CDR3 loop reads CASSYRPGTPEAFF. The DNA of the CDR3 is TGTGCCAGCAGTTATCGGCCGGGAACCCCTGAAGCTTTCTTT.

This clone was seen only once. This chain connects TRBV4-2 to TRBJ1-1; maybe TRBD1 (5 bases). The V and J ends lost 0 bases and 0 bases respectively, with 8 bases between them. The CDR3 totals 15 residues. Germline V gene lookup returns CDR1 LGHNA and CDR2 YNFKEQ. The CDR3 DNA is TGTGCCAGCAGCCAAGATCAGGGCTTGAACACTGAAGCTTTCTTT. Its translation is CASSQDQGLNTEAFF.

The chain is built from TRBV23-1 and TRBJ2-7; tentative D call: TRBD1 (6 bases). TRBV23-1 is an ORF; its function is uncertain. V lost 4 bases and J lost 1, with 17 bases in between. The CDR3 has 16 amino acids. CDR3 sequence: CASSPRAGQRSYEQYF. The CDR3 nucleotides are TGCGCCAGCAGTCCTCGGGCAGGACAGCGGTCCTACGAGCAGTACTTC.

This clone was seen just once. The chain joins TRBV25-1 to TRBJ2-7, with D hard to call. V lost 3 bases, J lost 1 base, and 13 bases lay in between. Germline values: CDR1 MGHDK, CDR2 SYGVNS. This CDR3 contains 15 residues. This CDR3 reads CASSDPRGASYEQYF. CDR3 sequence (DNA): TGTGCCAGCAGTGATCCCCGAGGAGCATCCTACGAGCAGTACTTC.

DNA of the CDR3: TGTGCCAGCAGCCCCGGGGGACTGAACACTGAAGCTTTCTTT. This encodes CASSPGGLNTEAFF. The rearrangement links TRBV13 to TRBJ1-1; possibly TRBD1 for D (5 bases). The germline V and J ends were trimmed by 5 bases and 0 bases, with 10 bases remaining between them. The CDR3 runs to 14 residues. Per germline, CDR1 PRHDT and CDR2 FYEKMQ (reference sequence).

The chain combines TRBV27 with TRBJ1-1; D may be TRBD1 (5 bases). The length of the CDR3 is 14 residues. Per germline, CDR1 MNHEY and CDR2 SMNVEV (reference sequence). V was cut by 5 bases and J by 3 bases, with 13 bases left in between. CDR3 nucleotides: TGTGCCAGCAGTAAAAGGGGTGGGGACACTGAAGCTTTCTTT. Protein product: CASSKRGGDTEAFF.

J is TRBJ1-1 and V is TRBV5-1; 10 nucleotides agree with TRBD1. The CDR3 is made up of 16 amino acids. Trimming took 3 bases from V and 4 from J; bases not matched to a gene: 9. CDR1 and CDR2 from the germline V gene are SGHRS and YFSETQ. CDR3 sequence: CASSSRQGAVGTEAFF. In DNA form, the CDR3 reads TGCGCCAGCAGCTCGAGACAGGGGGCGGTTGGCACTGAAGCTTTCTTT.

This clone has a count of ten or more. The CDR3 DNA sequence: TGTGCCAGCAGTGGGCCCTTCAGGGGAACTGAAGCTTTCTTT. This gives the protein CASSGPFRGTEAFF. The chain uses TRBV2 and TRBJ1-1; D is possibly TRBD1 (6 bases). This CDR3 is built from 14 residues. Trimming took 4 bases from V and 5 from J, leaving 14 bases between them. Germline V gene lookup returns CDR1 SNHLY and CDR2 FYNNEI.

On this clone: An end of the junction does not agree with germline; a read error may underlie this. This specimen includes other DNA sequences encoding the same CDR3. The CDR3 is CASSQGLSSYEQYF. For the CDR3, the DNA is TGTGCCAGCAGCCAAGGACTGAGCTCCTATGAGCAGTACTTC. The chain employs TRBV14 and TRBJ2-7, with unresolved D. Germline CDR1 SGHDN, CDR2 FVKESK. CDR3 size: 14 residues.

To note about this clone: The junction departs from germline at one end; a sequencing error may be responsible. The chain is built from TRBV29-1 and TRBJ1-2; D is perhaps TRBD1 (5 bases). The CDR3 is made up of 15 amino acids. CDR1 SQVTM and CDR2 ANQGSEA come from the germline V gene. CDR3 amino acids: CSVPPLKGLSDGYPF. The CDR3 region has the DNA TGCAGCGTGCCCCCCCTGAAGGGACTATCAGATGGCTACCCCTTC.

This chain uses TRBV6-5 with TRBJ2-5; 9 bases map to TRBD2. The germline gives CDR1 MNHEY, CDR2 SVGAGI. CDR3 length: 14 amino acids. The ends lost 2 bases at V and 7 bases at J; junction bases unmatched: 5. The CDR3 DNA reads TGTGCCAGCAGTTACGCGGGGGGGCGGGGGACCCAGTACTTC. Its protein product is CASSYAGGRGTQYF.

The J gene is TRBJ1-1, the V gene TRBV6-6; D is unresolved. Trimming took off 2 bases at V and 4 bases at J, with 11 bases between the two ends. The CDR3 consists of 14 residues. The germline gives CDR1 MNHNY, CDR2 SVGAGI (reference sequence). This CDR3 reads CASSYQHSGTEAFF. The CDR3 DNA reads TGTGCCAGCAGTTACCAGCACTCAGGCACTGAAGCTTTCTTT.